This T cell receptor (beta chain) was sequenced for a study of T cell repertoires in cytomegalovirus infection. Background on the study: Recently described HLA-C-restricted plus well-studied HLA-B-restricted CMV epitopes were used. Public signatures in TCR beta pointed to CMV infection and matching HLA type.

J lost 2 bases, V lost 8 bases, and 8 bases had no gene match. Per the germline V gene, CDR1 is SGHAT and CDR2 is FQNNGV. The CDR3 length is 15 residues. About this clonotype: The antigen remains unidentified.

TCRdb processed the reads anew with MiXCR; each CDR3 protein has one entry. The sample has 350,000 to 400,000 distinct CDR3 sequences, roughly 36% seen once. Sequencing was performed on cultured PBMCs, taken from culture after CMV antigen stimulation. The genes are TRBV11-2 and TRBJ2-1; 8 nucleotides align to TRBD2. The sequence derives from a human donor in good health (CMV status not recorded). Some clones in this sample may be carry-over from other donors' samples. The CDR3: CASYWETSAYNEQFF. The CDR3 region has the DNA TGTGCCAGCTACTGGGAGACTAGCGCCTACAATGAGCAGTTCTTC.